The 31 T cell receptor beta chains given below trace back to one sample, sequenced in a study of blood T cell repertoires in COVID-19. The protocol was immunoSEQ multiplex PCR, while the TCRdb copy is restricted to in-frame clones and leaves out a portion. The data show fewer than 300,000 clones, roughly 84% seen once. The sequenced sample consisted of peripheral blood. The receptors stem from a person in their 70s with COVID-19, enrolled during active disease.

The rearrangement uses TRBV9 and TRBJ2-3; 7 bases are a match to TRBD1. The CDR3 runs 14 residues. CDR1 is SGDLS, CDR2 YYNGEE, per germline. The V segment lost 2 bases and the J segment 6 bases; nucleotides outside the gene matches: 6. The CDR3 sequence is CASSVRQGRDTQYF. CDR3 DNA: TGTGCCAGCAGCGTTCGACAGGGTCGGGATACGCAGTATTTT.

This sequence joins TRBV29-1 and TRBJ2-1; D is perhaps TRBD2 (6 bases). The germline V gene has CDR1 SQVTM and CDR2 ANQGSEA. Between the trimmed V and J ends, which lost 6 bases and 10 bases, there was a span of 13 bases. The CDR3 sequence is 11 residues long. The CDR3 protein is CSVASGWEQFF. The DNA for the CDR3 is TGCAGCGTGGCCAGCGGGTGGGAGCAGTTCTTC.

This rearrangement joins TRBV3-1 (or the pseudogene TRBV3-2) to TRBJ2-3; 9 bases agree with TRBD2. V lost 4 bases and J lost 2; bases outside the gene matches: 7. Per germline, CDR1 LGHDT and CDR2 YNNKEL (reference sequence). The CDR3 contains 16 residues. DNA of the CDR3: TGTGCCAGCAGCCGCGGACTAGCGAAGTTCACAGATACGCAGTATTTT. It codes for CASSRGLAKFTDTQYF.

This rearrangement joins TRBV19 to TRBJ2-2; maybe TRBD2 (5 bases). The germline gives CDR1 LNHDA, CDR2 SQIVND (reference sequence). Trimming left V 7 bases short and J 5 bases short, with 23 bases between. There are 17 residues in the CDR3. The DNA of the CDR3 is TGTGCCAGTAATGCCCCCGGGGAACCAGTGTGGACCGGGGAGCTGTTTTTT. Residues: CASNAPGEPVWTGELFF.

The J gene is TRBJ2-2, the V gene TRBV15; 10 bases fit TRBD2. Germline CDR1 is LNHNV and CDR2 is YYDKDF (reference sequence). Trimming took 4 bases from V and 3 from J; bases not matched to a gene: 5. The CDR3 consists of 16 residues. For the CDR3, the DNA is TGTGCCACCAGCATAAGCGGGAGGGGTCACACCGGGGAGCTGTTTTTT. Translation: CATSISGRGHTGELFF.

The V and J genes are TRBV6-5 and TRBJ1-2; the match to TRBD1 covers 7 bases. Per germline, CDR1 MNHEY and CDR2 SVGAGI. The CDR3 is 16 residues long. Trimming took 2 bases from V and 1 from J; bases not matched to a gene: 7. The CDR3 coding sequence is TGTGCCAGCAGTTACAAGACAGGGATCAATAACTATGGCTACACCTTC. Translating it yields CASSYKTGINNYGYTF.

The CDR3 coding sequence is TGCGCCAGCAGCCCGGGGACAGCCTACGAGCAGTACTTC. Its protein is CASSPGTAYEQYF. This chain joins TRBV5-1 and TRBJ2-7; 7 positions agree with TRBD1. V shed 4 bases and J 2 bases; nucleotides not matched to a gene: 3. Germline V CDR1 and CDR2: SGHRS, YFSETQ. CDR3 length: 13 residues.

This chain uses TRBV9 with TRBJ1-4; D gene ambiguous. Trimming pared 3 bases from V and 8 bases from J, leaving 11 bases between. Germline V gives CDR1 SGDLS, CDR2 YYNGEE. The CDR3 is made up of 13 amino acids. This CDR3 reads CASSGVFGEKLFF. The CDR3 DNA sequence: TGTGCCAGCAGCGGGGTTTTCGGGGAAAAACTGTTTTTT.

J is TRBJ2-1 and V is TRBV5-6, with TRBD2 matching 9 bases. The V gene's germline CDR1 is SGHDT and CDR2 YYEEEE. This CDR3 region has 15 residues. V shed 2 bases and J 5 bases; nucleotides not matched to a gene: 5. The DNA of the CDR3 is TGTGCCAGCAGCTTCGGGCTAGCGGGAAACAATGAGCAGTTCTTC. Protein: CASSFGLAGNNEQFF.

CDR3 residues: CASSLGSRTGQDQYF. CDR3 nucleotides: TGTGCCAGCAGCTTAGGATCTAGGACAGGTCAAGATCAGTACTTC. This chain joins TRBV7-8 and TRBJ2-7; 7 positions match TRBD1. With 1 base clipped from V and 10 bases from J, the junction kept 13 bases outside the gene matches. There are 15 residues in the CDR3. CDR1 is SGHVS, CDR2 FQNEAQ, per germline. Supplemented by reference TRBV7-8 and TRBJ2-7, the full variable domain reads GAGVSQSPRYKVAKRGQDVALRCDPISGHVSLFWYQQALGQGPEFLTYFQNEAQLDKSGLPSDRFFAERPEGSVSTLKIQRTQQEDSAVYLCASSLGSRTGQDQYFGPGTRLTVT.

The chain uses TRBV4-3 and TRBJ1-1; 9 nucleotides agree with TRBD1. Looked up from germline, CDR1 is LGHNA and CDR2 is YSLEER. The trim removed 3 bases at V and 1 base at J, leaving 9 bases unmatched. This CDR3 comprises 17 residues. The CDR3: CASSHRDREERNTEAFF. In DNA form, the CDR3 reads TGCGCCAGCAGCCATAGGGACAGGGAGGAGAGGAACACTGAAGCTTTCTTT.

The chain combines TRBV5-1 with TRBJ2-2, with TRBD2 matching 11 bases. The V segment lost 4 bases and the J segment 9 bases; nucleotides outside the gene matches: 5. The CDR3 extends over 14 amino acids. Germline lookup yields CDR1 SGHRS and CDR2 YFSETQ. The CDR3 bases are TGCGCCAGCAGCGAAACTAGCGGGAGCAGGGAGCTGTTTTTT. This encodes CASSETSGSRELFF.

CDR3 region: CASSQETTGVDEKLFF. Written as DNA, the CDR3 is TGCGCCAGCAGCCAAGAGACGACAGGGGTTGACGAAAAACTGTTTTTT. V is TRBV4-1 and J is TRBJ1-4, with TRBD1 identical over 8 bases. CDR3 size: 16 residues. The germline V gene has CDR1 MGHRA and CDR2 YSYEKL. The V and J ends lost 0 bases and 8 bases, in that order; junction bases with no gene match: 8.

The chain couples TRBV5-4 to TRBJ2-3; D remains ambiguous. With 5 bases removed from V and 1 base from J, the gap between germline ends came to 14 bases. The germline gives CDR1 SGHNT, CDR2 YYREEE (reference sequence). This CDR3 has 15 amino acids. The CDR3 DNA reads TGTGCCAGCAGTCCAGGTAGTAGGCGCACAGATACGCAGTATTTT. As protein: CASSPGSRRTDTQYF.

V is TRBV6-5 and J is TRBJ1-5; D is possibly TRBD1 (5 bases). V was shortened by 4 bases and J by 0 bases, with 10 bases between the two germline ends. The CDR3 sequence is 15 residues long. Germline loops: CDR1 MNHEY, CDR2 SVGAGI. This chain's CDR3 is CASSSTGNSNQPQHF. Here the CDR3 DNA reads TGTGCCAGCAGTTCAACAGGAAATAGCAATCAGCCCCAGCATTTT.

The V call is TRBV30, the J call TRBJ2-3; 7 bases agree with TRBD1. The ends lost 2 bases at V and 3 bases at J; junction bases unmatched: 8. Per germline, CDR1 GTSNPN and CDR2 SVGIG (reference sequence). The CDR3 consists of 15 residues. The CDR3 reads CAWSSGRGFTDTQYF. CDR3 nucleotide sequence: TGTGCCTGGAGTAGTGGCAGGGGGTTTACAGATACGCAGTATTTT.

The gene calls are TRBV7-2 and TRBJ2-7; 8 nucleotides agree with TRBD1. Trimming cost V 1 base and J 2 bases; bases outside gene matches: 4. CDR1 is SGHTA and CDR2 is FQGNSA in the germline V gene. CDR3 length equals 15 residues. In DNA, the CDR3 is TGTGCCAGCAGCTTAGATTTGGGACAGGCCTACGAGCAGTACTTC. It translates to CASSLDLGQAYEQYF.

The chain uses TRBV7-8 and TRBJ2-7, with TRBD2 matching 12 bases. Losses at the gene ends were 5 bases for V and 2 bases for J; bases not matched to a gene: 4. Germline V gene lookup returns CDR1 SGHVS and CDR2 FQNEAQ. This CDR3 has 15 residues. Here the CDR3 reads CASSPLAGGPYEQYF. DNA for the CDR3: TGTGCCAGCAGCCCTCTAGCGGGGGGGCCCTACGAGCAGTACTTC.

V gene TRBV5-5 combines with J gene TRBJ1-2, with 7 bases fitting TRBD1. Trimming at V came to 4 bases and at J to 1 base, leaving 10 bases not matched to a gene. Germline V gene lookup returns CDR1 SGHKS and CDR2 YYEKEE (reference sequence). The CDR3 totals 16 residues. The CDR3 reads CASSAAGTDYNYGYTF. CDR3 DNA sequence: TGTGCCAGCAGCGCCGCCGGGACAGATTATAACTATGGCTACACCTTC.

This clone was found a few times. The rearrangement joins TRBV4-3 to TRBJ1-6; weak D call: TRBD1 (5 bases). The CDR3 loop spans 14 amino acids. The germline CDR1 and CDR2 sequences are LGHNA and YSLEER. V was trimmed by 4 bases and J by 4 bases, leaving 8 bases between them. CDR3: CASSLDNYNSPLHF. The DNA for the CDR3 is TGCGCCAGCAGCCTGGACAATTATAATTCACCCCTCCACTTT.

The chain employs TRBV28 and TRBJ2-4, with D possibly being TRBD2 (5 bases). This CDR3 has 14 residues. Germline CDR1 is MDHEN and CDR2 is SYDVKM. V was pared by 6 bases and J by 6 bases, with 15 bases between. For the CDR3, the DNA is TGTGCCAGCAGGTCTTCAGGAGGTGGAAACATTCAGTACTTC. Its protein is CASRSSGGGNIQYF.

This chain joins TRBV3-1 (or the pseudogene TRBV3-2) and TRBJ2-3; the D is unclear. The CDR3 has 19 residues. Germline CDR1 reads LGHDT; CDR2 reads YNNKEL (reference sequence). The V end was cut by 1 base, the J end by 1 base, with 21 bases between. The CDR3 DNA follows: TGTGCCAGCAGCCAAGTCCGGGTCTGGCCCACTCGGGGCACAGATACGCAGTATTTT. Its translation is CASSQVRVWPTRGTDTQYF.

The chain recombines TRBV7-9 with TRBJ2-7, with 7 bases lining up with TRBD1. After removal of 2 bases from V and 5 bases from J, the junction contained 6 bases not matched to a gene. Germline V lookup: CDR1 SEHNR, CDR2 FQNEAQ (reference sequence). The CDR3 is 14 residues long. The CDR3 loop is CASSLHQGVDEQYF. In DNA, the CDR3 is TGTGCCAGCAGCTTACATCAGGGGGTAGACGAGCAGTACTTC.

The V and J genes are TRBV18 and TRBJ2-1, with 7 bases fitting TRBD2. Trimming cost V 5 bases and J 7 bases; bases outside gene matches: 2. Germline loops: CDR1 KGHSH, CDR2 LQKENI. The CDR3 has 12 amino acids. The CDR3 nucleotides are TGTGCCAGCTCAGGGGGGGTTAATGAGCAGTTCTTC. Its translation is CASSGGVNEQFF.

V and J are TRBV9 and TRBJ2-1; 7 bases match TRBD1. The CDR3 is made up of 16 amino acids. V shed 4 bases and J 3 bases; nucleotides not matched to a gene: 10. The germline gives CDR1 SGDLS, CDR2 YYNGEE. CDR3 protein: CASSLRGQDNYNEQFF. DNA of the CDR3: TGTGCCAGCAGCCTTAGAGGACAGGACAACTACAATGAGCAGTTCTTC. The full variable domain, rest sourced from reference TRBV9 and TRBJ2-1, is DSGVTQTPKHLITATGQRVTLRCSPRSGDLSVYWYQQSLDQGLQFLIQYYNGEERAKGNILERFSAQQFPDLHSELNLSSLELGDSALYFCASSLRGQDNYNEQFFGPGTRLTVL.

CDR3 in amino acids: CASSFGAGYYGYTF. DNA of the CDR3: TGCGCCAGCAGCTTTGGGGCAGGGTACTATGGCTACACCTTC. The rearrangement links TRBV5-1 to TRBJ1-2; D is perhaps TRBD1 (5 bases). Between the trimmed V and J ends, which lost 2 bases and 3 bases, there was a span of 11 bases. The CDR3 runs 14 residues. Germline-derived CDR1 and CDR2 are SGHRS and YFSETQ.

This clone was picked up one time. The chain is built from TRBV27 and TRBJ1-6, with D hard to call. Germline V gene data show CDR1 as MNHEY and CDR2 as SMNVEV (reference sequence). This CDR3 is built from 10 residues. Trimming shortened V by 8 bases and J by 11 bases, and 7 bases separated the two germline ends. The CDR3 DNA sequence: TGTGCCAGCCCGTGGCCACCCCTCCACTTT. This sequence encodes CASPWPPLHF.

The J gene is TRBJ2-5, the V gene TRBV27; 8 bases are a match to TRBD2. Trimming cost V 6 bases and J 5 bases; bases outside gene matches: 8. Germline lookup yields CDR1 MNHEY and CDR2 SMNVEV (reference sequence). The CDR3 has 14 residues. The CDR3 DNA follows: TGTGCCAGCAGACAAGCGGGGGCCTGGGAGACCCAGTACTTC. Its translation is CASRQAGAWETQYF.

V usage is TRBV7-8 and J usage is TRBJ2-5; 9 bases align to TRBD1. The CDR3 consists of 15 residues. CDR1 SGHVS and CDR2 FQNEAQ come from the germline V gene. Trimming removed 5 bases from V and 4 bases from J; junction bases left unmatched: 8. CDR3 protein: CASSQQGAKGETQYF. The CDR3 coding sequence is TGTGCCAGCAGCCAACAGGGGGCGAAGGGAGAGACCCAGTACTTC.

V and J are TRBV7-2 and TRBJ2-2; 10 nucleotides agree with TRBD2. Germline V lookup: CDR1 SGHTA, CDR2 FQGNSA. The CDR3 contains 17 residues. V shed 4 bases, J shed 5 bases, and the junction held 10 bases outside the gene matches. This CDR3 is CASSYRLAGVRTGELFF. CDR3 bases: TGTGCCAGCAGCTACCGGCTAGCGGGGGTCCGGACCGGGGAGCTGTTTTTT. Drawing the rest from reference TRBV7-2 and TRBJ2-2, the complete variable domain is GAGVSQSPSNKVTEKGKDVELRCDPISGHTALYWYRQSLGQGLEFLIYFQGNSAPDKSGLPSDRFSAERTGGSVSTLTIQRTQQEDSAVYLCASSYRLAGVRTGELFFGEGSRLTVL.

The V and J genes are TRBV6-2 or TRBV6-3 and TRBJ2-5; 8 bases fit TRBD2. Germline CDR1 and CDR2: MNHEY and SVGEGT. This CDR3 comprises 16 residues. J was trimmed by 5 bases and V by 0 bases; bases with no gene match: 8. CDR3 DNA: TGTGCCAGCAGTTACTCTCTAGCGGGTGCCGGGGAGACCCAGTACTTC. Its protein product is CASSYSLAGAGETQYF.